This T cell receptor beta chain was observed in a study of blood T cell repertoires in COVID-19. Across the whole study: T cells, B-cell-depleted T cells, or PBMCs supplied cDNA or gDNA.

CDR3 length: 14 residues. Germline values: CDR1 MNHNS, CDR2 SASEGT. With 3 bases removed from V and 8 bases from J, the gap between germline ends came to 16 bases. One Seattle source followed patients from active infection through their disease course. Measured with immunoSEQ multiplex PCR; TCRdb has only the in-frame clones, and not every one. The table includes 150,000 to 180,000 clones, about 80% detected once. Sequenced material: peripheral blood. The chain joins TRBV6-1 to TRBJ1-1; no reliable D call. The sequence was collected from an older woman with COVID-19, enrolled during active disease. The CDR3 reads CASSESQLLIEAFF. The CDR3 DNA reads TGTGCCAGCAGTGAGAGTCAACTACTTATAGAAGCTTTCTTT.